The 21 T cell receptor beta chains listed next were all sequenced from one sample in a study of blood T cell repertoires in COVID-19. Generated by immunoSEQ multiplex PCR, the TCRdb table keeps only in-frame clones and is missing some. The top ten clones hold 1.9% of a sample with 140,000 to 150,000 clones, 65% to 85% of them seen once. Sequenced: peripheral blood. The receptors derive from a woman aged 55-75 years with acute or convalescent COVID-19.

The J gene is TRBJ2-5, the V gene TRBV30; D gene uncertain. The ends were cut back, 3 bases at V and 3 bases at J, with 11 bases in the middle. This CDR3 contains 13 residues. Germline CDR1 is GTSNPN and CDR2 is SVGIG (reference sequence). The CDR3 nucleotides read TGTGCCTGGAGCCCCCTAATAGAAGAGACCCAGTACTTC. It specifies CAWSPLIEETQYF.

The CDR3 region is CASSLARETPYQETQYF. The CDR3 coding sequence is TGCGCCAGCAGCTTGGCTAGGGAGACACCGTACCAAGAGACCCAGTACTTC. V and J are TRBV5-1 and TRBJ2-5; D might be TRBD2 (5 bases). Looked up from germline, CDR1 is SGHRS and CDR2 is YFSETQ. Deletions cut 0 bases from V and 0 bases from J, with 15 bases between. The CDR3 is made up of 17 amino acids.

The chain has TRBV18 and TRBJ2-7; tentative D call: TRBD1 (6 bases). The CDR3 covers 15 residues. Per germline, CDR1 KGHSH and CDR2 LQKENI. V was pared by 3 bases and J by 2 bases, with 14 bases between. The CDR3 protein is CASSPTGQLTYEQYF. The CDR3 nucleotides are TGTGCCAGCTCACCCACCGGACAGCTAACCTACGAGCAGTACTTC.

This clone has only one observation. The DNA of the CDR3 is TGTGCCAGCAGCGTACGCCCCCTAGCGGGAGTGTCCTACAATGAGCAGTTCTTC. It encodes CASSVRPLAGVSYNEQFF. The chain recombines TRBV9 with TRBJ2-1; 10 bases align to TRBD2. Per the germline V gene, CDR1 is SGDLS and CDR2 is YYNGEE. This CDR3 is 18 amino acids long. V lost 1 base and J lost 1; bases outside the gene matches: 8.

This clone has only a few counts. V gene TRBV4-1 combines with J gene TRBJ2-3; D call uncertain. V was cut by 4 bases and J by 8 bases, with 10 bases left in between. This CDR3 contains 12 residues. Germline V gene lookup returns CDR1 MGHRA and CDR2 YSYEKL. This chain's CDR3 is CASSPNSFTQYF. Written as DNA, the CDR3 is TGCGCCAGCAGCCCGAACTCATTTACGCAGTATTTT.

This chain joins TRBV5-1 and TRBJ2-1, with 13 bases matching TRBD2. J gave up 1 base and V 2 bases, and 9 bases lay outside the gene matches. The CDR3 has 19 amino acids. Germline V gene sequence: CDR1 SGHRS, CDR2 YFSETQ. The CDR3: CASSLPLAGGQTSYNEQFF. The CDR3 DNA reads as TGCGCCAGCAGCTTACCACTAGCGGGAGGGCAGACGTCCTACAATGAGCAGTTCTTC.

This chain links TRBV18 with TRBJ2-7, with TRBD2 matching 13 bases. This CDR3 contains 18 residues. The V and J ends lost 1 base and 1 base, in that order; junction bases with no gene match: 7. CDR1 is KGHSH and CDR2 is LQKENI in the germline V gene. DNA for the CDR3: TGTGCCAGCTCACCACGGACTAGCGGGAGTGGGACATCCTACGAGCAGTACTTC. Translating gives CASSPRTSGSGTSYEQYF.

The rearrangement joins TRBV2 to TRBJ2-1; 8 nucleotides line up with TRBD1. This CDR3 has 15 amino acids. V dropped 7 bases and J dropped 0; count of bases not matched to a gene: 5. The germline V gene encodes CDR1 SNHLY and CDR2 FYNNEI. CDR3 DNA sequence: TGTGCCAGCACACAACAGGGGGTCTCCTACAATGAGCAGTTCTTC. Its translation is CASTQQGVSYNEQFF.

The chain employs TRBV18 and TRBJ2-5, with a possible D match to TRBD1 (5 bases). Between the trimmed V and J ends, which lost 3 bases and 1 base, there was a span of 6 bases. Germline CDR1 KGHSH, CDR2 LQKENI. The CDR3 length is 13 residues. Here the CDR3 DNA reads TGTGCCAGCTCACCTGACAGCCAAGAGACCCAGTACTTC. It specifies CASSPDSQETQYF.

The rearrangement joins TRBV5-4 to TRBJ2-5; D is undetermined. The germline CDR1 and CDR2 sequences are SGHNT and YYREEE (reference sequence). V was trimmed by 0 bases and J by 2 bases, leaving 8 bases between them. The length of the CDR3 is 14 residues. The CDR3 DNA reads as TGTGCCAGCAGCTTGGCCCGCAGTCAAGAGACCCAGTACTTC. This gives the protein CASSLARSQETQYF.

The CDR3 loop reads CASSMGTGDYNEQFF. The CDR3 DNA follows: TGTGCCAGCAGCATGGGGACAGGGGATTACAATGAGCAGTTCTTC. V gene TRBV5-4 combines with J gene TRBJ2-1, with 10 bases aligning to TRBD1. V lost 4 bases and J lost 4; bases outside the gene matches: 5. Germline CDR1 reads SGHNT; CDR2 reads YYREEE (reference sequence). This CDR3 contains 15 residues. Full variable domain (missing parts from reference TRBV5-4 and TRBJ2-1): ETGVTQSPTHLIKTRGQQVTLRCSSQSGHNTVSWYQQALGQGPQFIFQYYREEENGRGNFPPRFSGLQFPNYSSELNVNALELDDSALYLCASSMGTGDYNEQFFGPGTRLTVL.

V is TRBV7-2 and J is TRBJ2-1; TRBD1 matches at 7 bases. J lost 2 bases, V lost 4 bases, and 5 bases had no gene match. CDR3 length: 15 amino acids. The germline CDR1 and CDR2 sequences are SGHTA and FQGNSA. The chain's CDR3 is CASSSTGYTYNEQFF. As DNA, the CDR3 is TGTGCCAGCAGCTCGACAGGGTACACCTACAATGAGCAGTTCTTC.

This chain links TRBV9 with TRBJ2-7, with 8 bases matching TRBD2. The CDR3 loop spans 14 amino acids. The junction had 8 bases not matched to a gene; V was cut back by 3 bases and J by 6 bases. Germline-derived CDR1 and CDR2 are SGDLS and YYNGEE. CDR3 in amino acids: CASSERERSVEQYF. The CDR3 nucleotides are TGTGCCAGCAGCGAGCGGGAGAGATCTGTCGAGCAGTACTTC. Based on the CDR3 plus reference TRBV9 and TRBJ2-7, the full variable domain is DSGVTQTPKHLITATGQRVTLRCSPRSGDLSVYWYQQSLDQGLQFLIQYYNGEERAKGNILERFSAQQFPDLHSELNLSSLELGDSALYFCASSERERSVEQYFGPGTRLTVT.

The chain uses TRBV18 and TRBJ1-1, with TRBD1 matching over 7 bases. The CDR3 covers 14 residues. V was clipped by 5 bases and J by 7 bases; unmatched bases: 10. Germline V gene sequence: CDR1 KGHSH, CDR2 LQKENI. The CDR3 DNA follows: TGTGCCAGCTCATCAGGGGGAGGTGGCCTTGAAGCTTTCTTT. It yields the protein CASSSGGGGLEAFF.

This clone was counted a few times. The chain links TRBV5-1 to TRBJ2-3; 11 bases agree with TRBD2. Germline CDR1 reads SGHRS; CDR2 reads YFSETQ. The CDR3 has 15 amino acids. V lost 7 bases, J lost 0 bases, and 4 bases stayed unmatched. CDR3 bases: TGCGCCAGCCGACTAGCGGGACCTAGCACAGATACGCAGTATTTT. Its protein product is CASRLAGPSTDTQYF.

The chain is built from TRBV12-5 and TRBJ2-2; tentative D call: TRBD1 (5 bases). Germline V gene sequence: CDR1 LGHNT, CDR2 FRNRAP. The CDR3 has 15 residues. V dropped 5 bases and J dropped 6 bases, with 16 bases sitting between them. The CDR3 is CASGILIRESGELFF. The CDR3 coding sequence is TGTGCTAGTGGTATCCTCATCAGGGAATCCGGGGAGCTGTTTTTT.

The chain carries TRBV25-1 and TRBJ1-5; D unclear. The CDR3 runs 13 residues. V lost 4 bases and J 7 bases, leaving 11 bases between the germline ends. From germline, CDR1 is MGHDK and CDR2 SYGVNS. CDR3: CASSATGAQPQHF. The CDR3 region has the DNA TGTGCCAGCAGTGCGACGGGAGCGCAGCCCCAGCATTTT.

This chain connects TRBV6-5 to TRBJ2-7; unclear D gene. Germline lookup yields CDR1 MNHEY and CDR2 SVGAGI. The CDR3 loop spans 15 amino acids. The V end was cut by 6 bases, the J end by 1 base, with 16 bases between. The CDR3 reads CASSPTWSRSYEQYF. In DNA, the CDR3 is TGTGCCAGCAGCCCAACCTGGTCTAGGTCCTACGAGCAGTACTTC.

This clone showed up just a few times. V is TRBV18 and J is TRBJ2-1; TRBD1 is a possible D gene (5 bases). The CDR3 sequence is 13 residues long. CDR1 is KGHSH and CDR2 is LQKENI in the germline V gene. With 3 bases removed from V and 9 bases from J, the gap between germline ends came to 12 bases. The chain's CDR3 is CASSPNQGSEQFF. CDR3 sequence (DNA): TGTGCCAGCTCACCGAATCAGGGTAGTGAGCAGTTCTTC.

CDR3 in amino acids: CASHLVPGLSSNTGELFF. CDR3 DNA: TGTGCCAGCCATTTAGTCCCGGGACTTAGTTCGAACACCGGGGAGCTGTTTTTT. The genes are TRBV2 and TRBJ2-2; possibly TRBD2 for D (6 bases). This CDR3 has 18 amino acids. The V gene lost 8 bases and the J gene lost 0 bases, with 22 bases spanning the gap. Germline V gives CDR1 SNHLY, CDR2 FYNNEI.

Judged by abundance, this clone is medium-sized. The V gene is TRBV27, the J gene TRBJ2-2, with 9 bases fitting TRBD2. The trim removed 3 bases at V and 5 bases at J, leaving 4 bases unmatched. The CDR3 runs to 15 residues. Germline CDR1 is MNHEY and CDR2 is SMNVEV (reference sequence). This chain's CDR3 is CASSFSTSGTGELFF. CDR3 DNA: TGTGCCAGCAGTTTTTCCACTAGCGGGACCGGGGAGCTGTTTTTT.